These T cell receptor beta chains were read from a single sample in a study of OX40 agonist ivuxolimab in advanced cancers. Some clones are missing from TCRdb's copy, which holds only in-frame ones; the method was immunoSEQ multiplex PCR. The sample carries about 69,000 clones, roughly 87% recorded once. Sequencing was performed on CD4+ or CD8+ T cells sorted from blood, taken in a trial of the OX40 agonist ivuxolimab. All receptors come from an adult with an advanced solid tumor such as melanoma, head and neck, liver or kidney cancer. Each CDR3 is given with its conserved first and last residue. The D gene is left open where the match is weak. Some rows have no size entry. The others give once, few or many, or a class for an expanded clone.

abundance	d_gene	v_gene	j_gene	CDR3aa	CDR3nt
NA	TRBD1	TRBV6-5	TRBJ1-2	CASRADRVAGYTF	TGTGCCAGCAGAGCCGACAGGGTTGCCGGCTACACCTTC
NA	TRBD1	TRBV7-2	TRBJ1-5	CASSLTGGGSNQPQHF	TGTGCCAGCAGCTTGACAGGGGGAGGGAGCAATCAGCCCCAGCATTTT
once	TRBD2	TRBV7-2	TRBJ2-2	CASSITGTSGGGTGELFF	TGTGCCAGCAGCATCACCGGGACTAGCGGGGGTGGTACCGGGGAGCTGTTTTTT
NA	NA	TRBV2	TRBJ1-6	CASSLNRNGGSPLHF	TGTGCCAGCAGCCTAAATAGGAATGGCGGTTCACCCCTCCACTTT
NA	TRBD2	TRBV4-1	TRBJ2-3	CASSPERGWADTQYF	TGCGCCAGCAGCCCAGAGCGGGGGTGGGCAGATACGCAGTATTTT
NA	TRBD1	TRBV18	TRBJ1-4	CASSPTTGGANEKLFF	TGTGCCAGCTCACCGACAACAGGGGGAGCTAATGAAAAACTGTTTTTT
NA	TRBD2	TRBV10-3	TRBJ2-3	CAISSGSGTDTQYF	TGTGCCATCAGCAGCGGGAGCGGGACAGATACGCAGTATTTT
NA	NA	TRBV6-5	TRBJ2-3	CASSSPVTTDTQYF	TGTGCCAGCAGTTCTCCAGTGACCACAGATACGCAGTATTTT
few	TRBD1	TRBV4-1	TRBJ2-5	CASSQSLIRGPTTQYF	TGCGCCAGCAGCCAATCTTTAATCAGGGGGCCTACGACCCAGTACTTC
NA	TRBD2	TRBV11-2	TRBJ2-3	CASSLGGGSSGVVADTQYF	TGTGCCAGCAGCTTAGGCGGGGGGTCTAGCGGAGTGGTCGCAGATACGCAGTATTTT
NA	TRBD1	TRBV2	TRBJ2-7	CASSEEFHRGQDSYEQYF	TGTGCCAGCAGTGAAGAGTTTCATCGGGGACAGGACTCCTACGAGCAGTACTTC
NA	NA	TRBV28	TRBJ1-3	CASSYGNTIYF	TGTGCCAGCAGTTACGGAAACACCATATATTTT
NA	TRBD1	TRBV12-5	TRBJ2-5	CASGLPHFGTGVETQYF	TGTGCTAGTGGTTTGCCCCATTTTGGGACAGGGGTTGAGACCCAGTACTTC
NA	TRBD1	TRBV5-1	TRBJ2-2	CASRRTEGAGTGELFF	TGCGCCAGCCGACGAACAGAGGGGGCGGGCACCGGGGAGCTGTTTTTT
few	NA	TRBV18	TRBJ1-1	CASSRPQGRAFF	TGTGCCAGCTCACGCCCACAGGGCCGAGCTTTCTTT
NA	NA	TRBV7-9	TRBJ2-7	CASSFTGLGYEQYF	TGTGCCAGCAGCTTTACAGGGCTGGGGTACGAGCAGTACTTC
NA	TRBD2	TRBV5-1	TRBJ2-7	CASSLAASGGVDTYEQYF	TGCGCCAGCAGCTTGGCTGCTAGCGGGGGGGTAGATACCTACGAGCAGTACTTC